Sequencing of this T cell receptor beta chain was carried out in a study of blood T cell repertoires in COVID-19. Only in-frame clones appear in the TCRdb table, and some are missing; sequencing was by immunoSEQ multiplex PCR. The sample lists 200,000 to 250,000 clones; around 80% were seen once. The V end lost 2 bases, the J end lost 1 base, and 11 bases lay between the germline ends. The germline gives CDR1 MNHEY, CDR2 SMNVEV (reference sequence). The CDR3 totals 16 residues. Sequencing was carried out using peripheral blood. This sequence joins TRBV27 and TRBJ2-2; D unresolved. The receptor was derived from an older woman with acute or convalescent COVID-19. CDR3 sequence: CASSLIGTMNTGELFF. The CDR3 DNA follows: TGTGCCAGCAGTTTAATAGGCACTATGAACACCGGGGAGCTGTTTTTT.